This T cell receptor (beta chain) was obtained from a study of T cell responses to AZD1222 COVID-19 vaccine. Study-level background: Second doses were pooled across both intervals (about 4 or about 12 weeks). Study-level points and caveats: The study found vaccine-associated CD4 TCRs spanning spike, dominant at 160-218 and 743-854.

The CDR3 spans 13 residues. V lost 4 bases to trimming and J lost 6 bases; unmatched junction nucleotides: 5. The V gene's germline CDR1 is SGDLS and CDR2 YYNGEE. This clone has only a few counts. Its antigen remains unidentified. The repertoire was sequenced with immunoSEQ multiplex PCR; TCRdb's copy has only in-frame clones and lacks some. The sample carries over 65,000 clones, 70% to 80% recorded once. The sequencing used peripheral blood, collected on day 0 of AZD1222 vaccination. The chain joins TRBV9 to TRBJ2-3, with TRBD1 identical over 7 bases. The clonotype was recovered from an adult in good health. In nucleotides, the CDR3 is TGTGCCAGCAGCATATCCAGGGGGGATACGCAGTATTTT. Its translation is CASSISRGDTQYF.